This is a list of T cell receptor beta chains from one sample in a study of Ad26.COV2.S vaccination and SARS-CoV-2 variants. Only in-frame clones appear in the TCRdb table, and some are missing; sequencing was by immunoSEQ multiplex PCR. The repertoire holds 400,000 to 450,000 clones, with 92% as singletons. The sequencing here drew on peripheral blood, taken in a trial of Ad26.COV2.S vaccine versus placebo. Receptors were obtained from a person between 18 and 65 years old who received the Ad26.COV2.S COVID-19 vaccine or a placebo. Each CDR3 is given with its conserved first and last residue. A D gene is named only where the DNA matches it firmly. Clone size is given for some rows only: seen once, a few or many times, or a class if the clone is expanded.

V gene	D gene	J gene	clone size	CDR3 protein	CDR3 DNA
TRBV28	-	TRBJ2-7	once	CASSRDTGRYEQYF	TGTGCCAGCTCCCGAGACACAGGGAGGTACGAGCAGTACTTC
TRBV30	-	TRBJ1-1	-	CASGPREAFF	TGTGCCTCAGGTCCCCGTGAAGCTTTCTTT
TRBV9	-	TRBJ1-2	-	CASSVLTGRDGYTF	TGTGCCAGCAGCGTTCTTACGGGGAGAGATGGCTACACCTTC
TRBV7-9	TRBD1	TRBJ1-1	-	CASSPGGGTGAMNTEAFF	TGTGCCAGCAGCCCAGGGGGCGGGACAGGGGCTATGAACACTGAAGCTTTCTTT
TRBV4-3	-	TRBJ2-2	-	CASSLLISTETGELFF	TGCGCCAGCAGCCTCCTCATATCGACCGAAACCGGGGAGCTGTTTTTT
TRBV10-2	-	TRBJ1-6	-	CASSERSGGVDSPLHF	TGCGCCAGCAGTGAGAGGTCCGGGGGGGTCGATTCACCCCTCCACTTT
TRBV29-1	TRBD2	TRBJ2-5	-	CSVPTSGQETQYF	TGCAGCGTACCCACTAGCGGGCAAGAGACCCAGTACTTC
TRBV18	-	TRBJ2-6	-	CASSPGGISGANVLTF	TGTGCCAGCTCACCAGGAGGGATCTCTGGGGCCAACGTCCTGACTTTC
TRBV6-5	TRBD1	TRBJ1-1	-	CASSQDRGTEAFF	TGTGCCAGCAGTCAGGACAGGGGAACTGAAGCTTTCTTT
TRBV18	-	TRBJ1-2	-	CASSPIPGDGYTF	TGTGCCAGCTCACCAATTCCCGGGGATGGCTACACCTTC
TRBV20-1	-	TRBJ2-2	-	CSASFSPRNTGELFF	TGCAGTGCTAGTTTTAGCCCCCGGAACACCGGGGAGCTGTTTTTT
TRBV7-9	-	TRBJ2-1	-	CASSPSPLWAPYNEQFF	TGTGCCAGCAGCCCCTCCCCCCTGTGGGCCCCCTACAATGAGCAGTTCTTC
TRBV18	TRBD2	TRBJ2-1	-	CASSPRDYPSNEQFF	TGTGCCAGCTCACCTCGGGACTACCCTTCCAATGAGCAGTTCTTC
TRBV9	TRBD2	TRBJ2-5	-	CASSGTSLLETQYF	TGTGCCAGCAGCGGGACTAGTCTCCTAGAGACCCAGTACTTC
TRBV4-3	TRBD2	TRBJ2-7	-	CASSQQVLAGPYEQYF	TGCGCCAGCAGCCAGCAGGTGCTAGCGGGCCCCTACGAGCAGTACTTC
TRBV6-5	-	TRBJ1-2	-	CASSPPVRDGYTF	TGTGCCAGCAGCCCCCCGGTTCGGGATGGCTACACCTTC
TRBV5-6	-	TRBJ2-7	-	CASSYRGGGKYEQYF	TGTGCCAGCAGCTACCGTGGAGGGGGTAAATACGAGCAGTACTTC
TRBV4-3	TRBD1	TRBJ1-5	-	CASSRDRVRDQPQHF	TGCGCCAGCAGCCGAGACAGGGTCAGGGATCAGCCCCAGCATTTT
TRBV27	-	TRBJ2-7	once	CASSLGGGYEQYF	TGTGCCAGCAGTTTAGGGGGCGGGTACGAGCAGTACTTC
TRBV19	-	TRBJ1-1	few	CASIWGPEAFF	TGTGCCAGTATCTGGGGTCCGGAAGCTTTCTTT
TRBV19	-	TRBJ1-2	few	CASSPDGNLNGYTF	TGTGCCAGTAGTCCGGACGGAAACCTAAATGGCTACACCTTC
TRBV19	TRBD1	TRBJ1-6	few	CASSIGTGGNSPLHF	TGTGCCAGTAGTATTGGGACAGGGGGCAATTCACCCCTCCACTTT
TRBV20-1	-	TRBJ2-5	-	CSARDQETQYF	TGCAGTGCTAGGGACCAAGAGACCCAGTACTTC
TRBV9	TRBD1	TRBJ2-6	-	CASSATGGAGANVLTF	TGTGCCAGCAGCGCCACAGGGGGTGCAGGGGCCAACGTCCTGACTTTC
TRBV18	-	TRBJ2-1	-	CASSPPLVGGVYNEQFF	TGTGCCAGCTCACCACCGTTAGTCGGGGGTGTCTACAATGAGCAGTTCTTC
TRBV7-6	-	TRBJ1-1	-	CASSLGPSGRDTEAFF	TGTGCCAGCAGCTTAGGTCCATCAGGGCGGGACACTGAAGCTTTCTTT
TRBV6-5	-	TRBJ1-3	-	CASSYLPPPTGNTIYF	TGTGCCAGCAGTTACCTGCCTCCTCCGACGGGGAACACCATATATTTT
TRBV9	TRBD1	TRBJ1-1	once	CASSLSRDRGRNTEAFF	TGTGCCAGCAGCCTTAGCCGGGACAGGGGGCGCAACACTGAAGCTTTCTTT
TRBV7-2	TRBD2	TRBJ2-7	-	CASSSGSGGDYEQYF	TGTGCCAGCAGCTCAGGCAGCGGGGGGGACTACGAGCAGTACTTC
TRBV24-1	-	TRBJ2-3	-	CATSDFQGTDTQYF	TGTGCCACCAGTGATTTCCAGGGCACAGATACGCAGTATTTT
TRBV23-1	-	TRBJ2-5	once	CASSQSIVMVRAQETQYF	TGCGCCAGCAGTCAATCTATAGTCATGGTCAGGGCCCAAGAGACCCAGTACTTC
TRBV10-1	-	TRBJ2-1	once	CASSEGSSYNEQFF	TGCGCCAGCAGTGAAGGGAGCTCCTACAATGAGCAGTTCTTC
TRBV10-2	-	TRBJ2-5	-	CASSPWGAPTQETQYF	TGCGCCAGCAGTCCTTGGGGGGCCCCCACGCAAGAGACCCAGTACTTC
TRBV6-5	-	TRBJ2-3	-	CASSYVASSTDTQYF	TGTGCCAGCAGTTACGTAGCGTCTAGCACAGATACGCAGTATTTT
TRBV2	TRBD1	TRBJ2-7	-	CASRGQGSYEQYF	TGTGCCAGCAGGGGACAGGGGTCCTACGAGCAGTACTTC
TRBV2	-	TRBJ1-1	-	CASSVQGDEAFF	TGTGCCAGCAGTGTTCAAGGTGATGAAGCTTTCTTT
TRBV5-6	TRBD2	TRBJ2-3	-	CASSPSTSGGADTQYF	TGTGCCAGCAGCCCCTCGACTAGCGGGGGGGCAGATACGCAGTATTTT
TRBV3-1/TRBV3-2	TRBD1	TRBJ2-5	-	CASRLTGVETQYF	TGTGCCTCGCGACTCACAGGGGTAGAGACCCAGTACTTC
TRBV28	-	TRBJ2-7	once	CASCQTYEQYF	TGTGCCAGCTGCCAGACCTACGAGCAGTACTTC